What follows are 25 T cell receptor beta chains derived from one specimen sequenced in a study of T cell responses to AZD1222 COVID-19 vaccine. This table comes from immunoSEQ multiplex PCR, and its TCRdb copy is limited to in-frame clones, with some not included. The profile shows 95,000 to 100,000 clones, 90% of them singletons. The sample was peripheral blood, taken on day 0 of AZD1222 vaccination. These TCRs come from an adult in good health.

This clone was observed once. J is TRBJ2-7 and V is TRBV3-1 (or the pseudogene TRBV3-2); no firm D call. Between the trimmed V and J ends, which lost 3 bases and 6 bases, there was a span of 21 bases. The CDR3 is made up of 16 amino acids. Germline V gene data show CDR1 as LGHDT and CDR2 as YNNKEL (reference sequence). The CDR3 DNA reads as TGTGCCAGCAGCCAGTCCGTTATGAGAGCTATCGGCGAGCAGTACTTC. Translating it yields CASSQSVMRAIGEQYF.

This clone has at least ten counts. The chain employs TRBV4-2 and TRBJ2-7; D call uncertain. CDR3 size: 18 residues. Germline CDR1 and CDR2: LGHNA and YNFKEQ. Trimming shortened V by 0 bases and J by 1 base, and 19 bases separated the two germline ends. Here the CDR3 DNA reads TGTGCCAGCAGCCAAGAGATTACATTCCCCCAAAAATCCTACGAGCAGTACTTC. Protein sequence: CASSQEITFPQKSYEQYF.

This clone was seen once. V usage is TRBV6-4 and J usage is TRBJ1-1, with D maybe TRBD1 (5 bases). Germline loops: CDR1 MRHNA, CDR2 SNTAGT. The germline V and J ends were trimmed by 0 bases and 5 bases, with 10 bases remaining between them. This CDR3 has 14 amino acids. The CDR3 DNA reads TGTGCCAGCAGTGACTCGATCAGGGAAACTGAAGCTTTCTTT. Amino acids: CASSDSIRETEAFF.

The CDR3 DNA is TGTGCCAGCAGCACTCTAAACTATGGCTACACCTTC. As protein: CASSTLNYGYTF. The chain links TRBV11-2 to TRBJ1-2; D not resolved. The CDR3 is 12 amino acids. V lost 5 bases, J lost 2 bases, and 6 bases lay in between. Germline V CDR1 and CDR2: SGHAT, FQNNGV.

This sequence joins TRBV7-2 and TRBJ1-5, with D unclear. Germline assignment: CDR1 SGHTA and CDR2 FQGNSA. The CDR3 is 13 residues long. V lost 1 base and J lost 2, with 3 bases in between. CDR3 amino acids: CASSLDRNQPQHF. The CDR3 DNA follows: TGTGCCAGCAGCTTAGACCGCAATCAGCCCCAGCATTTT.

The rearrangement links TRBV5-4 to TRBJ1-2, with a tentative D call TRBD1 (5 bases). The CDR3 is made up of 12 amino acids. Germline assignment: CDR1 SGHNT and CDR2 YYREEE (reference sequence). V lost 5 bases and J 14 bases, leaving 19 bases between the germline ends. Here the CDR3 DNA reads TGTGCCAGCAGACTTCAGCAGGGACGGAAGACCTTC. Translated, it gives CASRLQQGRKTF.

The V call is TRBV18, the J call TRBJ2-5; D may be TRBD2 (6 bases). Trimming took 3 bases from V and 5 from J, leaving 10 bases between them. From germline, CDR1 is KGHSH and CDR2 LQKENI. The CDR3 extends over 13 amino acids. CDR3 nucleotide sequence: TGTGCCAGCTCACCTTCAGGGAGGGAGACCCAGTACTTC. Protein product: CASSPSGRETQYF.

The gene calls are TRBV4-1 and TRBJ2-7, with 11 bases matching TRBD2. The CDR3 runs 15 residues. Trimming cost V 4 bases and J 5 bases; bases outside gene matches: 7. The germline V gene has CDR1 MGHRA and CDR2 YSYEKL. The CDR3 spells CASSRQTSGDHEQYF. Written as DNA, the CDR3 is TGCGCCAGCAGCCGCCAGACTAGCGGGGATCACGAGCAGTACTTC.

This rearrangement joins TRBV10-3 to TRBJ2-2; D possibly corresponds to TRBD1 (6 bases). Trimming left V 4 bases short and J 1 base short, with 7 bases between. In germline, CDR1 is ENHRY, CDR2 SYGVKD. The CDR3 consists of 14 residues. CDR3 loop: CAISGGQNTGELFF. In nucleotides, the CDR3 is TGTGCCATCAGTGGGGGACAGAACACCGGGGAGCTGTTTTTT.

This rearrangement joins TRBV2 to TRBJ1-2, with 10 bases aligning to TRBD1. The germline gives CDR1 SNHLY, CDR2 FYNNEI. Germline trimming cut 1 base from V and 4 bases from J; bases unmatched to any gene: 6. CDR3 length: 16 residues. The CDR3 reads CASSEELGTGVYGYTF. In DNA form, the CDR3 reads TGTGCCAGCAGTGAAGAGCTAGGGACAGGGGTCTATGGCTACACCTTC.

This sequence joins TRBV19 and TRBJ1-1, with no clear D. The germline V gene has CDR1 LNHDA and CDR2 SQIVND (reference sequence). The germline V and J ends were trimmed by 4 bases and 4 bases, with 10 bases remaining between them. The CDR3 loop spans 13 amino acids. The CDR3 DNA reads TGTGCCAGTAGTACGGGGTCGGGCACTGAAGCTTTCTTT. It yields the protein CASSTGSGTEAFF.

This CDR3 is CASSLAPRGDEQYF. CDR3 in DNA: TGTGCCAGCAGCTTAGCACCGCGAGGGGACGAGCAGTACTTC. J is TRBJ2-7 and V is TRBV7-2, with D perhaps assigned TRBD1 or TRBD2 (5 bases each). The V and J ends lost 0 bases and 5 bases respectively, with 11 bases between them. The CDR3 sequence is 14 residues long. Per the germline V gene, CDR1 is SGHTA and CDR2 is FQGNSA.

The chain has TRBV19 and TRBJ1-1, with D perhaps TRBD1 (5 bases). V lost 3 bases, J lost 0 bases, and 14 bases lay in between. The germline CDR1 and CDR2 sequences are LNHDA and SQIVND (reference sequence). The CDR3 covers 16 residues. CDR3 region: CASSIPGQLMNTEAFF. The CDR3 DNA reads TGTGCCAGTAGTATCCCCGGACAACTCATGAACACTGAAGCTTTCTTT.

The V gene is TRBV27, the J gene TRBJ2-1; 10 nucleotides agree with TRBD2. CDR1 and CDR2 from the germline V gene are MNHEY and SMNVEV (reference sequence). J gave up 8 bases and V 3 bases, and 7 bases lay outside the gene matches. The CDR3 consists of 15 residues. The DNA of the CDR3 is TGTGCCAGCAGTTTGGTTAGCGGGGGGCCGTATGAGCAGTTCTTC. This translates into CASSLVSGGPYEQFF.

In its sample, this clone was seen a few times. The gene calls are TRBV28 and TRBJ2-5; D gene unclear. The CDR3 runs 14 residues. In germline, CDR1 is MDHEN, CDR2 SYDVKM. V was cut by 7 bases and J by 5 bases, with 17 bases left in between. CDR3 coding DNA: TGTGCCAGCATTAAGCCGGGCCCCGTCGAGACCCAGTACTTC. It translates to CASIKPGPVETQYF. Looking up the rest from reference TRBV28 and TRBJ2-5 gives the full variable domain: DVKVTQSSRYLVKRTGEKVFLECVQDMDHENMFWYRQDPGLGLRLIYFSYDVKMKEKGDIPEGYSVSREKKERFSLILESASTNQTSMYLCASIKPGPVETQYFGPGTRLLVL.

This clone was detected only once. This chain connects TRBV5-1 to TRBJ1-1; maybe TRBD1 (5 bases). V was clipped by 2 bases and J by 5 bases, with 13 bases between them. The CDR3 contains 14 residues. CDR1 is SGHRS, CDR2 YFSETQ, per germline. The chain's CDR3 is CASSFRQGETEAFF. CDR3 in DNA: TGCGCCAGCAGCTTTAGGCAGGGAGAAACTGAAGCTTTCTTT.

This chain links TRBV10-3 with TRBJ1-2, with D unresolved. CDR3 length: 11 residues. The germline CDR1 and CDR2 sequences are ENHRY and SYGVKD. The V end lost 8 bases, the J end lost 9 bases, and 13 bases lay between the germline ends. The CDR3 nucleotides read TGTGCCATCCCGAGTGCACGGAGCTACACCTTC. Encoded protein: CAIPSARSYTF.

The gene calls are TRBV15 and TRBJ1-1, with unresolved D. Germline-derived CDR1 and CDR2 are LNHNV and YYDKDF (reference sequence). The CDR3 length is 13 residues. Trimming removed 5 bases at V and 2 bases at J, with 9 bases between. The CDR3 sequence: CATSSDGNTEAFF. The CDR3 coding sequence is TGTGCCACCAGCTCCGACGGAAACACTGAAGCTTTCTTT.

The V call is TRBV6-1, the J call TRBJ1-1; D unresolved. The V end was cut by 2 bases, the J end by 0 bases, with 7 bases between. Germline lookup yields CDR1 MNHNS and CDR2 SASEGT. CDR3 length: 14 residues. The CDR3 nucleotides read TGTGCCAGCAGTGAATTCAGCTTGAACACTGAAGCTTTCTTT. Its translation: CASSEFSLNTEAFF.

The chain links TRBV5-8 to TRBJ1-6; weak D call: TRBD1 (6 bases). Trimming left V 3 bases short and J 9 bases short, with 10 bases between. Germline CDR1 and CDR2: SGHTS and YDEGEE. The CDR3 totals 13 residues. As DNA, the CDR3 is TGTGCCAGCAGCTCTGTGGGGGCTTCACCCCTCCACTTT. This codes for CASSSVGASPLHF.

This clone was seen a single time. The chain recombines TRBV28 with TRBJ1-2, with D hard to call. The CDR3 covers 12 residues. Deletions cut 6 bases from V and 4 bases from J, with 9 bases between. Looked up from germline, CDR1 is MDHEN and CDR2 is SYDVKM. The DNA for the CDR3 is TGTGCCAGCAGCCCACGAGGCTATGGCTACACCTTC. It yields the protein CASSPRGYGYTF.

In its sample, this clone was seen once. The CDR3 protein is CATSRDYGTGGSGEQFF. In DNA, the CDR3 is TGTGCCACCAGCAGAGATTATGGGACAGGGGGCTCTGGTGAGCAGTTCTTC. The chain joins TRBV15 to TRBJ2-1; TRBD1 matches 12 bases. Germline V gene sequence: CDR1 LNHNV, CDR2 YYDKDF (reference sequence). The CDR3 sequence is 17 residues long. V was clipped by 0 bases and J by 9 bases; unmatched bases: 9.

CDR3 sequence reads: CASSLGGPQHF. As DNA, the CDR3 is TGTGCCAGCAGTTTGGGGGGGCCCCAGCATTTT. The chain employs TRBV28 and TRBJ1-5, with D possibly being TRBD1 (5 bases). CDR3 length: 11 amino acids. Looked up from germline, CDR1 is MDHEN and CDR2 is SYDVKM. Trimming took off 3 bases at V and 9 bases at J, with 6 bases between the two ends.

The V call is TRBV19, the J call TRBJ1-4; D is uncertain. V was pared by 5 bases and J by 3 bases, with 10 bases between. Per the germline V gene, CDR1 is LNHDA and CDR2 is SQIVND (reference sequence). CDR3 size: 14 residues. The CDR3 loop reads CASSHRASNEKLFF. The CDR3 DNA sequence: TGTGCCAGTAGTCACCGGGCCTCTAATGAAAAACTGTTTTTT.

This chain uses TRBV2 with TRBJ1-5; 7 bases align to TRBD1. The CDR3 has 14 residues. Germline-derived CDR1 and CDR2 are SNHLY and FYNNEI. J gave up 3 bases and V 6 bases, and 5 bases lay outside the gene matches. CDR3 DNA sequence: TGTGCCAGCAGCTGGGACAGCGTCAATCAGCCCCAGCATTTT. It codes for CASSWDSVNQPQHF.